The present entry profiles one T cell receptor (beta chain) with its context. Germline is not matched at one junction end, which may reflect a read error. This entry comes from a study of blood T cell repertoires in COVID-19. Study-level information: The analysed material was cDNA or gDNA that came from T cells, B-cell-depleted T cells, or PBMCs.

Study processing details: For nucleated cells, counts were estimated from reference gene primer amplification. Generated by immunoSEQ multiplex PCR, the TCRdb table keeps only in-frame clones and is missing some. V, J and clone size derive from that table, while D and trimming were established from the DNA sequence. The sample includes tens of thousands of clones, 65% to 85% seen only once; the top ten take about 18%. Source material: peripheral blood. This TCR came from a woman aged 60-75 years with acute or convalescent COVID-19.

CDR3 loop: CASSLGSGTGDSRF. The CDR3 DNA follows: TGCGCCAGCAGCTTGGGTTCCGGGACAGGGGATTCTCGCTTT. The rearrangement uses TRBV5-1 and TRBJ1-6; 10 nucleotides agree with TRBD1. The length of the CDR3 is 14 residues. Per the germline V gene, CDR1 is SGHRS and CDR2 is YFSETQ.